This T cell receptor (beta chain) came from a study of T cells in localized non-small cell lung cancer. Regarding the study as a whole: The study linked higher blood T cell density to longer overall survival. There were a median roughly 60 of the top 100 tumor clones appearing in adjacent lung.

The CDR3 length is 14 residues. The V end lost 4 bases, the J end lost 6 bases, and 14 bases lay between the germline ends. From germline, CDR1 is SGHNT and CDR2 YYREEE (reference sequence). Comment on this clone: Its cognate antigen is unknown.

Generated by immunoSEQ multiplex PCR, the TCRdb table keeps only in-frame clones and is missing some. The sample gives about 75,000 clones, more than 70% of which show up once; 9.5% is in the top ten. This specimen was peripheral blood, taken before any cancer treatment. The rearrangement links TRBV5-4 to TRBJ2-1; D perhaps matches TRBD1 (6 bases). The clonotype originates from a female donor older than 55 with stage I lung adenocarcinoma. The CDR3 nucleotides are TGTGCCAGCAGCAGGACAGAGATCAGCAATGAGCAGTTCTTC. Its protein is CASSRTEISNEQFF.